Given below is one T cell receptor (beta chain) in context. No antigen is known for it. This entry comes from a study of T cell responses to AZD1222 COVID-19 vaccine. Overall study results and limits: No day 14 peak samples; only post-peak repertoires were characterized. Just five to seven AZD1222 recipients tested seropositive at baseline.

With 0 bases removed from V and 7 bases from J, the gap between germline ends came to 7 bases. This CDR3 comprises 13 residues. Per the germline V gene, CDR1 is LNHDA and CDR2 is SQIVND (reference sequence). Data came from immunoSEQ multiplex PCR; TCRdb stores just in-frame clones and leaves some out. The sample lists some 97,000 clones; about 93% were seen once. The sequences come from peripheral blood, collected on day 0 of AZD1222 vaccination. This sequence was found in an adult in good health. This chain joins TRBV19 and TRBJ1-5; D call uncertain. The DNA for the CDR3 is TGTGCCAGTAGTATAGATCGTCAGCAGCCCCAGCATTTT. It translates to CASSIDRQQPQHF.